This T cell receptor (beta chain) was sequenced during a study of prognosis after radiotherapy for stage I lung cancer. The study amplified the TCR beta CDR3 region from genomic DNA. This amplification was carried out by two rounds of multiplex PCR. Round one of PCR was performed, and it used primers specific to each TRBV and TRBJ gene. TCRdb re-called the multiplex PCR reads through MiXCR, storing one row per CDR3 protein. This table holds about 51,000 distinct CDR3 sequences, over 30% found once. This clonotype was seen repeatedly, ten times or more. The CDR3 runs 13 residues. V shed 8 bases and J shed 1 base, with 11 bases lying between them. Germline V CDR1 and CDR2: LGHDT, YNNKEL (reference sequence).

The sequences come from PBMCs, collected before or after stereotactic body radiation therapy (not recorded which). The chain employs TRBV3-1 and TRBJ1-2; D may be TRBD1 (5 bases). This clonotype originated in a donor at least 50 years old with non-small cell lung cancer. The DNA of the CDR3 is TGTGCCAGCCGCGGGGGACTTAACTATGGCTACACCTTC. It yields the protein CASRGGLNYGYTF.